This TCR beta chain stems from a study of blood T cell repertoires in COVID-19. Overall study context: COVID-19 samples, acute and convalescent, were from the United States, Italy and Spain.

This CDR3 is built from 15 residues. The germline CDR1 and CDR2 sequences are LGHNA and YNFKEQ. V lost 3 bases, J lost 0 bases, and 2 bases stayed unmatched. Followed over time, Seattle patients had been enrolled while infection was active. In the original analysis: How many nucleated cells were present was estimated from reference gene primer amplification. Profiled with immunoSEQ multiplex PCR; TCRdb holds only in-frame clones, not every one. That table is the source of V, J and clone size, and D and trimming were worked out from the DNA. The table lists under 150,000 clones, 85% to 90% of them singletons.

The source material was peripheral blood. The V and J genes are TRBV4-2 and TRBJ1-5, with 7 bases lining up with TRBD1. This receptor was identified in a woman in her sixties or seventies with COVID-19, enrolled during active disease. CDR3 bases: TGTGCCAGCAGCCAGGACAGGTCTAGCAATCAGCCCCAGCATTTT. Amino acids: CASSQDRSSNQPQHF.